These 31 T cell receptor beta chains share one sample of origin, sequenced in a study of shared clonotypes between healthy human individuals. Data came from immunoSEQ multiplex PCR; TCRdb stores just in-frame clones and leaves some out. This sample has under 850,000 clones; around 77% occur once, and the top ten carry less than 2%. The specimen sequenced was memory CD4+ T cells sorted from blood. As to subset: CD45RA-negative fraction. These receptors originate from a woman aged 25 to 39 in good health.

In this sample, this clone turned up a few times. This CDR3 is CASSGDGKNIQYF. The CDR3 DNA reads as TGTGCCAGCAGTGGGGACGGCAAAAACATTCAGTACTTC. J is TRBJ2-4 and V is TRBV2; D tentatively fits TRBD1 or TRBD2 (5 bases each). This CDR3 is 13 amino acids long. Germline CDR1 is SNHLY and CDR2 is FYNNEI. The V end lost 4 bases, the J end lost 3 bases, and 7 bases lay between the germline ends.

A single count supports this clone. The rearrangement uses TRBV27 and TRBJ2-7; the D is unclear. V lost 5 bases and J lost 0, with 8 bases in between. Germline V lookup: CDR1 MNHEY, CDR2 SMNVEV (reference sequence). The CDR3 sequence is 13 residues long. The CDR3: CASSKKGSYEQYF. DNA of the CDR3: TGTGCCAGCAGTAAGAAGGGCTCCTACGAGCAGTACTTC.

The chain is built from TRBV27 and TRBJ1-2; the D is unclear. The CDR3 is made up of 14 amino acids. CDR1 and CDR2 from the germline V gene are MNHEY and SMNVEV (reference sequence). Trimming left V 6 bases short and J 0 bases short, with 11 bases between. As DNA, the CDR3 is TGTGCCAGCAGGCGGTCTGGCGCTAACTATGGCTACACCTTC. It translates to CASRRSGANYGYTF.

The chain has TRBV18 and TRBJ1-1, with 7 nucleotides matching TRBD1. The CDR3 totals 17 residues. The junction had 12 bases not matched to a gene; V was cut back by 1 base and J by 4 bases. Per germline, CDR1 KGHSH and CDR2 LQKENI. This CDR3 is CASSPLSRKGAGTEAFF. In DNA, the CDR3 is TGTGCCAGCTCACCACTCTCCCGCAAGGGGGCTGGCACTGAAGCTTTCTTT.

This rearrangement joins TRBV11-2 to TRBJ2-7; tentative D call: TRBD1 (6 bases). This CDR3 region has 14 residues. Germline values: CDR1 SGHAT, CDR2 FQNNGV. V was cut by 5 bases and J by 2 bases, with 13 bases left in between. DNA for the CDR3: TGTGCCAGCAGCCGACTGGGGACAACCTACGAGCAGTACTTC. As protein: CASSRLGTTYEQYF.

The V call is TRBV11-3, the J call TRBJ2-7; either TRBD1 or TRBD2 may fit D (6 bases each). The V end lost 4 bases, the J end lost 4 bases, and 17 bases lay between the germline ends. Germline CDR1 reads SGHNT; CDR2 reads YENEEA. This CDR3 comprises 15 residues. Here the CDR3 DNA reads TGTGCCAGCAGCTCCCCCGGGGGCTCACCGTACGAGCAGTACTTC. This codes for CASSSPGGSPYEQYF.

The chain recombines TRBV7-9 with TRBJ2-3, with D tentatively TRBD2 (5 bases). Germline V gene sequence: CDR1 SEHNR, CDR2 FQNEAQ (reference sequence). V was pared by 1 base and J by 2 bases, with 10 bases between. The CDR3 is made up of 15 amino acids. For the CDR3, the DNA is TGTGCCAGCAGCTTAGATTACGGGGACACAGATACGCAGTATTTT. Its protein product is CASSLDYGDTDTQYF.

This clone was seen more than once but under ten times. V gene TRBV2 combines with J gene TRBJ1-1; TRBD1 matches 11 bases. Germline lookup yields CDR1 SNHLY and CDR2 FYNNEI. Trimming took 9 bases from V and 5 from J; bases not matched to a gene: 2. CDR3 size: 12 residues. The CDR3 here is CARGQGVTEAFF. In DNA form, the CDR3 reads TGTGCCAGGGGACAGGGGGTAACTGAAGCTTTCTTT.

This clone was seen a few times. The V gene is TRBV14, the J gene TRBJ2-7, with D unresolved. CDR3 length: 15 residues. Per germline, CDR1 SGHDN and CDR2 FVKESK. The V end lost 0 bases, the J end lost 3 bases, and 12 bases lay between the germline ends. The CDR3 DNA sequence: TGTGCCAGCAGCCAAGACGGTCTAGTTCTCTACGAGCAGTACTTC. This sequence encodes CASSQDGLVLYEQYF. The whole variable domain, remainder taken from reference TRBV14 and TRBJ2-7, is EAGVTQFPSHSVIEKGQTVTLRCDPISGHDNLYWYRRVMGKEIKFLLHFVKESKQDESGMPNNRFLAERTGGTYSTLKVQPAELEDSGVYFCASSQDGLVLYEQYFGPGTRLTVT.

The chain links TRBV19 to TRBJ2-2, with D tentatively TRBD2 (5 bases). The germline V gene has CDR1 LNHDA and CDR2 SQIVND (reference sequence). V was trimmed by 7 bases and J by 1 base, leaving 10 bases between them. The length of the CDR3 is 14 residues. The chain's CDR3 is CASTSSLNTGELFF. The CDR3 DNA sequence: TGTGCCAGTACTAGCAGCCTGAACACCGGGGAGCTGTTTTTT.

The CDR3, as DNA: TGTGCCAGCAGTTATGAGGGACAGATAGTAATGAGGGGACTGTTTTTT. Its protein product is CASSYEGQIVMRGLFF. The chain joins TRBV6-6 to TRBJ1-4, with 7 nucleotides matching TRBD1. V was pared by 3 bases and J by 13 bases, with 17 bases of the junction left unmatched. The germline V gene has CDR1 MNHNY and CDR2 SVGAGI (reference sequence). This CDR3 is built from 16 residues.

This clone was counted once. The CDR3 sequence: CASSPPSGRAIDTQYF. CDR3 bases: TGTGCCAGCTCACCACCTAGCGGGAGGGCCATCGATACGCAGTATTTT. The V and J genes are TRBV18 and TRBJ2-3; TRBD2 matches 11 bases. Germline trimming cut 0 bases from V and 6 bases from J; bases unmatched to any gene: 5. CDR3 length: 16 residues. Germline V gene lookup returns CDR1 KGHSH and CDR2 LQKENI.

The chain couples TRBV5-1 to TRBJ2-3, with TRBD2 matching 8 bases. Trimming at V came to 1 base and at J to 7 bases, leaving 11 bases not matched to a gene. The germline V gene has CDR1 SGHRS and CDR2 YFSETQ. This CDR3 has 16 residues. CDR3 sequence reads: CASSLLAGGSPHTQYF. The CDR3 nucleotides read TGCGCCAGCAGCTTGTTGGCGGGAGGCTCTCCCCATACGCAGTATTTT.

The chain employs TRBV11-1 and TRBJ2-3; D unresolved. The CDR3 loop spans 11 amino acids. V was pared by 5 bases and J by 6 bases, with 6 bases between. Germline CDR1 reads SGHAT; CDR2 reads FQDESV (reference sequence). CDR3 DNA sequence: TGTGCCAGCAGCAAACAGGATACGCAGTATTTT. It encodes CASSKQDTQYF.

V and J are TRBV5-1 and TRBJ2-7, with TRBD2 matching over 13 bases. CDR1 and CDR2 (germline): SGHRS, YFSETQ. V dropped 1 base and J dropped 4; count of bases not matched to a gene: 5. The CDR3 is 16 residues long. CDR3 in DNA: TGCGCCAGCAGCTTGACTAGCGGGAGGGCCATATACGAGCAGTACTTC. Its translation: CASSLTSGRAIYEQYF.

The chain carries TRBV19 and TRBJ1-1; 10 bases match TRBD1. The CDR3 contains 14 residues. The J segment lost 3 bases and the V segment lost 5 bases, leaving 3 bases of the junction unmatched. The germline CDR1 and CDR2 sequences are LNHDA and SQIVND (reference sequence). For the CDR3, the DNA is TGTGCCAGTAGTGTCGACAGGGGGCACACTGAAGCTTTCTTT. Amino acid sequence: CASSVDRGHTEAFF.

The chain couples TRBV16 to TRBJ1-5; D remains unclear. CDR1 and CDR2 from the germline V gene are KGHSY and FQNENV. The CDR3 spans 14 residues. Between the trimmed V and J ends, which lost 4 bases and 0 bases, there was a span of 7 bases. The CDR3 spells CASSLAYSNQPQHF. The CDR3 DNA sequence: TGTGCCAGCAGCCTCGCTTATAGCAATCAGCCCCAGCATTTT. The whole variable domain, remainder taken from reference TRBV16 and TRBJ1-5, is GEEVAQTPKHLVRGEGQKAKLYCAPIKGHSYVFWYQQVLKNEFKFLISFQNENVFDETGMPKERFSAKCLPNSPCSLEIQATKLEDSAVYFCASSLAYSNQPQHFGDGTRLSIL.

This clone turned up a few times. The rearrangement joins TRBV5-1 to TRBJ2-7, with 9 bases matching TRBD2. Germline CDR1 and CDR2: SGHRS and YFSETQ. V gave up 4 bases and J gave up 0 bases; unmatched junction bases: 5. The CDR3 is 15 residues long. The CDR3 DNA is TGCGCCAGCAGCGGGAATAGCGGGAGCTCCTACGAGCAGTACTTC. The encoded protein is CASSGNSGSSYEQYF.

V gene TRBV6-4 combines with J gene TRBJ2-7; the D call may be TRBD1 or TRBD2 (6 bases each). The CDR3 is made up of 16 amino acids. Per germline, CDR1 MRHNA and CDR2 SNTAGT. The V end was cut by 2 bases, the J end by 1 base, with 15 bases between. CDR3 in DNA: TGTGCCAGCAGTGACGGCGGGGACACCGGGTCCTACGAGCAGTACTTC. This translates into CASSDGGDTGSYEQYF.

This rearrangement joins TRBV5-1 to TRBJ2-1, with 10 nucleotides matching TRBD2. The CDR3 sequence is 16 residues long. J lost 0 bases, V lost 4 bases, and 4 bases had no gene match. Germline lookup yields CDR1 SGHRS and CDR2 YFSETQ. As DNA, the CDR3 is TGCGCCAGCAGCCCCTCTAGCGGGAGCTCCTACAATGAGCAGTTCTTC. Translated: CASSPSSGSSYNEQFF.

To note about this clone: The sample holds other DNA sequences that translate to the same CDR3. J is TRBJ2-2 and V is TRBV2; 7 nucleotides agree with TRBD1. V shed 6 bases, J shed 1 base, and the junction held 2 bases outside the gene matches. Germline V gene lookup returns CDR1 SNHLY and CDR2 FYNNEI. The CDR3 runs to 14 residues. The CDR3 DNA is TGTGCCAGCAGCGGGACAGTGAACACCGGGGAGCTGTTTTTT. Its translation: CASSGTVNTGELFF.

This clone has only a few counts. The CDR3 coding sequence is TGTGCCAGCGGGGCTAACAATGAGCAGTTCTTC. This gives the protein CASGANNEQFF. The chain joins TRBV25-1 to TRBJ2-1; D is possibly TRBD1 (5 bases). This CDR3 region has 11 residues. Germline V CDR1 and CDR2: MGHDK, SYGVNS. Trimming stripped 8 bases from V and 5 bases from J, with 7 bases between.

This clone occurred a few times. The CDR3 bases are TGTGCCAGTAGTGCTACAGGTAGCAATCAGCCCCAGCATTTT. Protein product: CASSATGSNQPQHF. The gene calls are TRBV19 and TRBJ1-5; TRBD1 might be the D (5 bases). V dropped 5 bases and J dropped 0 bases, with 8 bases sitting between them. Per the germline V gene, CDR1 is LNHDA and CDR2 is SQIVND (reference sequence). The CDR3 covers 14 residues.

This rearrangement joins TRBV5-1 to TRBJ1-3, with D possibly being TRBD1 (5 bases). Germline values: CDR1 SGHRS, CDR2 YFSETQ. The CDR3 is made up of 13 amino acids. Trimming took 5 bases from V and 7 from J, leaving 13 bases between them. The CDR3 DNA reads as TGCGCCAGCAGTCCCAGGGAAGGTAACACCATATATTTT. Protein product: CASSPREGNTIYF.

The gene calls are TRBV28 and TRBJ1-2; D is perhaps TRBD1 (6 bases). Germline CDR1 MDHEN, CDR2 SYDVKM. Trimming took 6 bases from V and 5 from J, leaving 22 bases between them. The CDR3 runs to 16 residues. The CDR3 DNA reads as TGTGCCAGCAGCCCTATCGGACAGCTCGTTCGGTATGGCTACACCTTC. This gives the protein CASSPIGQLVRYGYTF.

CDR3 sequence reads: CASSFYGRWGGRAFLDEQFF. CDR3 DNA sequence: TGTGCCAGCAGTTTTTATGGTCGTTGGGGCGGGAGGGCCTTCCTCGATGAGCAGTTCTTC. J is TRBJ2-1 and V is TRBV28; the match to TRBD2 covers 9 bases. J lost 8 bases, V lost 3 bases, and 23 bases had no gene match. The germline V gene encodes CDR1 MDHEN and CDR2 SYDVKM. The CDR3 is made up of 20 amino acids.

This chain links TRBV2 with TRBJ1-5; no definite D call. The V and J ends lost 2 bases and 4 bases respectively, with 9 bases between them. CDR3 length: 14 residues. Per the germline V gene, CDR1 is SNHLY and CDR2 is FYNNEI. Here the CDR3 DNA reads TGTGCCAGCAGTGAAATAGAGGTAAATCAGCCCCAGCATTTT. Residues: CASSEIEVNQPQHF.

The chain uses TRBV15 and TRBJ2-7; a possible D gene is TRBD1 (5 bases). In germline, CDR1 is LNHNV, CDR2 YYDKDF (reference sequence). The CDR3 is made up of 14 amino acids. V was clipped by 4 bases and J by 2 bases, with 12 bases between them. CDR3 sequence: CATSKGGAPYEQYF. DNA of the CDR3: TGTGCCACCAGCAAGGGTGGGGCTCCCTACGAGCAGTACTTC. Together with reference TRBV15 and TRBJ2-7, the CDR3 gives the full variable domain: DAMVIQNPRYQVTQFGKPVTLSCSQTLNHNVMYWYQQKSSQAPKLLFHYYDKDFNNEADTPDNFQSRRPNTSFCFLDIRSPGLGDTAMYLCATSKGGAPYEQYFGPGTRLTVT.

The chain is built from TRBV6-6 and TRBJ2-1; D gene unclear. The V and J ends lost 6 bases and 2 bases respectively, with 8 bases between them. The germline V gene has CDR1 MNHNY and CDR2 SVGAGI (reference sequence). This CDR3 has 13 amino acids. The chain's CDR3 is CASSPFPYNEQFF. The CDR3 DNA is TGTGCCAGCAGCCCCTTTCCCTACAATGAGCAGTTCTTC.

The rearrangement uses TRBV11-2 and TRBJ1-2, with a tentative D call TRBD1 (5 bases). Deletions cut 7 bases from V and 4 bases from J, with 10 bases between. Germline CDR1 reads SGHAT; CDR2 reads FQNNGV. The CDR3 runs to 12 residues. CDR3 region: CASTSTAYGYTF. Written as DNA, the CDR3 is TGTGCCAGCACCTCGACAGCCTATGGCTACACCTTC.

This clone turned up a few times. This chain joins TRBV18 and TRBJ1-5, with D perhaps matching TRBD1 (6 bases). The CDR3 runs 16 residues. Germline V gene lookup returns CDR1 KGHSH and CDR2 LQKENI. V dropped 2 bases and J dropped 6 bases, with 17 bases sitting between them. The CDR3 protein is CASSPGAGDMGQPQHF. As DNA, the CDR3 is TGTGCCAGCTCACCAGGAGCAGGGGACATGGGTCAGCCCCAGCATTTT.